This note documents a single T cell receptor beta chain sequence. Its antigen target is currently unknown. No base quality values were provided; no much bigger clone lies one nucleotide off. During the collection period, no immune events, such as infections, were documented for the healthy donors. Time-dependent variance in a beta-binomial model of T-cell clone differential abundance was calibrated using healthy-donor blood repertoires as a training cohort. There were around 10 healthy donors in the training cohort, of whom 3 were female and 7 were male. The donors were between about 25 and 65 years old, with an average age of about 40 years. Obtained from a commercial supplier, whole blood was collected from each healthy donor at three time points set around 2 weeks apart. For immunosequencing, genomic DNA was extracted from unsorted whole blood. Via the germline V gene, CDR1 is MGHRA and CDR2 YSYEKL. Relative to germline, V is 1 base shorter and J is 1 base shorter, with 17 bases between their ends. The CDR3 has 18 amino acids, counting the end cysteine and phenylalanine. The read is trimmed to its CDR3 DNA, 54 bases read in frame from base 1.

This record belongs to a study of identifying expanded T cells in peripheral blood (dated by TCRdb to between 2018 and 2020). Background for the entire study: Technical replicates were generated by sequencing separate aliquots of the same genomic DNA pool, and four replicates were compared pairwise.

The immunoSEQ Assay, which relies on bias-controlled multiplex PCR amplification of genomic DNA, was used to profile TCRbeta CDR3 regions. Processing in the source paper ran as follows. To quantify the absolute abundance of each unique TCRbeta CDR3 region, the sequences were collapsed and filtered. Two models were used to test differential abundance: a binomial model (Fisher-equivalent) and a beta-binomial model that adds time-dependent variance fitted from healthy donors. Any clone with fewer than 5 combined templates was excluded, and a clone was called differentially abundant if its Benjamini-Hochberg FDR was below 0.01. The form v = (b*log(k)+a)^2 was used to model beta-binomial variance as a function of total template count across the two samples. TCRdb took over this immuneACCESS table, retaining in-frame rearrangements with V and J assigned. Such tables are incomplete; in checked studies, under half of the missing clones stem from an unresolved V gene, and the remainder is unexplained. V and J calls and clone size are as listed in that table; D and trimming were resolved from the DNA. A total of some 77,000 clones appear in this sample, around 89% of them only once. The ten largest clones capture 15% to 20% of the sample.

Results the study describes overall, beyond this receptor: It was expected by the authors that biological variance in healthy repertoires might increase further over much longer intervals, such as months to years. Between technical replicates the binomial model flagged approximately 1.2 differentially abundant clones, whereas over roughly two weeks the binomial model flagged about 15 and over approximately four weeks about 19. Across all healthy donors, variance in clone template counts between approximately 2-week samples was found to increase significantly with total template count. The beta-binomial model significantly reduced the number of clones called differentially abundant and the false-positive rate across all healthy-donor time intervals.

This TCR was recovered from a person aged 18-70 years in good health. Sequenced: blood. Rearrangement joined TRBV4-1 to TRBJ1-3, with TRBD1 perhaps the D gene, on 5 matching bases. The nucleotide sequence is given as TGCGCCAGCAGCCAAGGGGGGGGAAAGGGAAAGTCTGGAAACACCATATATTTT. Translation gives CASSQGGGKGKSGNTIYF.